This T cell receptor (beta chain) was sequenced for a study of cytomegalovirus exposure and HLA in healthy donors. Worth noting for this clone: Its antigen is undetermined.

Study-wide results and caveats: A highly shared variant cluster was judged a likely technical artifact. CMV serostatus alone was available as immune exposure information.

Germline V gene sequence: CDR1 MDHEN, CDR2 SYDVKM. The CDR3 sequence is 16 residues long. Trimming cost V 5 bases and J 4 bases, with 20 bases left between them. In the PCR, 60 Vbeta and 13 Jbeta primers were used. In the source study's methods: In a later analysis, some 80 million unique TCR beta chains included roughly 11 million shared by two or more donors. Profiling relied on immunoSEQ multiplex PCR, and the TCRdb table lists in-frame clones only, not all of them. V, J and clone size derive from that table, while D and trimming were established from the DNA sequence. This sample has 180,000 or so clones; about 75% occur once, and the top ten carry over 13%.

This sequence was found in a man aged 45-60 years in good health and CMV-seropositive. Input material: PBMCs. The V call is TRBV28, the J call TRBJ1-1, with D uncertain. This chain's CDR3 is CASSPPQKMRGTEAFF. The CDR3 DNA reads TGTGCCAGCAGTCCCCCCCAAAAAATGAGAGGCACTGAAGCTTTCTTT.